Listed here is a single T cell receptor (beta chain). This clone has just a few counts. The antigen it binds to is not known. It has no much larger one-base neighbor in the sample; base qualities were not kept. The data belong to a study of neoadjuvant anti-PD-1 for oral cavity cancer (dated by TCRdb to about 2021). Looking at the study overall: Patients mostly received three to four biweekly doses of nivolumab at 3 mg/kg before curative-intent surgical resection. The parent correlative cohort had around 13 patients and a response rate of more than 25%. Patients who did not progress were given a fourth nivolumab dose at about day 43 and had definitive surgical resection on days 50-56. Patients with complete response, partial response or stable disease by RECIST 1.1 were defined as responders, whereas patients with progression were defined as non-responders.

For deep sequencing, each PBMC sample was run in six replicates, with libraries mostly built from about 500 ng of input genomic DNA. The immunoSEQ hsTCRbeta kit was used to prepare TCRbeta libraries according to the manufacturer's instructions. Sequencing of the completed libraries took place using an Illumina NovaSeq 6000 S4 flow cell after they had been pooled to approximately 3 nM. Turning to the authors' computational methods: The immunoSEQ Analyzer was used for raw data preprocessing and quality control. The analysis was restricted to productive rearrangements, with each unique CDR3 amino acid sequence defining a clonotype. Repertoire clonality was estimated as the Gini-Simpson index, which was computed with the R package tcR. Student's t test was used to compare Gini indices, and Pearson correlation was used to assess associations with tumor size change. TCRdb retrieved this table from immuneACCESS and kept in-frame rearrangements only. Not all clones are present; in checked studies, unresolved V genes account for under half, and no reason is known for the remainder. V, J and clone size are taken as reported in that table, and D and trimming were inferred from the DNA itself. Within this sample are roughly 9,600 clones, with about 70% of them counted one time only. About 4% of the sample is taken by the ten largest.

The time point label, read with the paper, signifies: after neoadjuvant nivolumab, at surgical resection. Patients were newly diagnosed with stage II-IVA oral cavity squamous cell carcinoma and had received no prior systemic or radiation treatment. The cohort was composed of patients with HPV-negative, locally advanced oral cavity squamous cell carcinoma. Peripheral blood mononuclear cells were analyzed directly and were not maintained or expanded in culture. The samples were obtained from a longitudinal correlative study of a single-arm phase II trial testing neoadjuvant nivolumab in oral cavity squamous cell carcinoma. Genomic DNA-based TCRbeta sequencing was performed on subject-matched pre- and post-treatment PBMCs and tumors from three responders and three non-responders. Peripheral blood mononuclear cells were drawn once before nivolumab treatment and a second time after treatment, when surgery took place. The Maxwell RSC DNA from Cells kit was used to extract genomic DNA from PBMCs.

The germline V gene encodes CDR1 SGHNT and CDR2 YENEEA. Deletion took 0 bases off V and 1 base off J, with a span of 6 bases between the germline ends. The CDR3 spans 14 residues, from the cysteine through the phenylalanine. Only CDR3 DNA is held: 42 bases, read in frame from base 1. What the work shows at the level of the full study, not this receptor alone: Higher pretreatment blood Treg/Th17 ratios correlated with higher pretreatment blood TCRbeta clonality and lower post-treatment tumor TCRbeta clonality. After neoadjuvant nivolumab, non-responders showed significantly higher T cell clonality (Gini index) in PBMCs than responders did. Only three patients per response group were included in the TCR analyses, and larger cohorts for validation were called for by the authors.

The V gene is TRBV11-3 and the J gene is TRBJ1-1; the D gene cannot be resolved reliably. The sample consisted of PBMCs, taken after nivolumab (anti-PD-1) treatment. This receptor was obtained from a person between 40 and 85 years old with oral cavity squamous cell carcinoma. Here is the DNA: TGTGCCAGCAGCTTAGAACCGGGGAACACTGAAGCTTTCTTT. This sequence encodes CASSLEPGNTEAFF.